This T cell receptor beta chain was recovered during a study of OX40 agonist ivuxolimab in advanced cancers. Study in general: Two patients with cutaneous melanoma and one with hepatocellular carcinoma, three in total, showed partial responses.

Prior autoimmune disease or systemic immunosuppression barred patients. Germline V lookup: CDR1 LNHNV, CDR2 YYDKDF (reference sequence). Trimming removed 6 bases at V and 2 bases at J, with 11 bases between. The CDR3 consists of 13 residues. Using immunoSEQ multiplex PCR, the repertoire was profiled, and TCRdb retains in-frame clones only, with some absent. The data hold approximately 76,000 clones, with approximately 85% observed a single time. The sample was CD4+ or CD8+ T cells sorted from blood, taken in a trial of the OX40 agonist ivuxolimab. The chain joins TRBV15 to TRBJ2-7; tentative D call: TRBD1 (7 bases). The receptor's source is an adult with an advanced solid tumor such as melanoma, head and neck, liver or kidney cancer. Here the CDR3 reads CATREGAAYEQYF. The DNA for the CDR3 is TGTGCCACCAGGGAGGGGGCGGCCTACGAGCAGTACTTC.